These T cell receptor beta chains were read from a single sample in a study of shared clonotypes between healthy human individuals. The repertoire was sequenced with immunoSEQ multiplex PCR; TCRdb's copy has only in-frame clones and lacks some. This table holds over a million clones, around 78% found once. Sequenced sample: memory CD4+ T cells from PBMCs. The receptors originated from a man aged 18-30 years in good health. Some clones in this sample may be carry-over from other donors' samples. Both conserved end residues are part of each CDR3. A D gene is named only where the DNA matches it firmly. The size field is filled for only some rows; it gives once, few, many or a size class.

v_gene: TRBV7-3
abundance: .
d_gene: .
j_gene: TRBJ1-1
CDR3nt: TGTGCCAGCAGCAAGCAGGGCATGAACACTGAAGCTTTCTTT
CDR3aa: CASSKQGMNTEAFF

v_gene: TRBV19
abundance: .
d_gene: .
j_gene: TRBJ2-3
CDR3nt: TGTGCCAGTAGTATATCCCCCCCAGCCTCCACAGATACGCAGTATTTT
CDR3aa: CASSISPPASTDTQYF

v_gene: TRBV10-3
abundance: many
d_gene: TRBD1
j_gene: TRBJ1-1
CDR3nt: TGTGCCATCAGTGCAGGGGGCACTGAAGCTTTCTTT
CDR3aa: CAISAGGTEAFF

v_gene: TRBV7-3
abundance: .
d_gene: .
j_gene: TRBJ2-2
CDR3nt: TGTGCCAGCAGCTTATACAGGATTAACACCGGGGAGCTGTTTTTT
CDR3aa: CASSLYRINTGELFF

v_gene: TRBV19
abundance: .
d_gene: TRBD2
j_gene: TRBJ2-7
CDR3nt: TGTGCCAGTAGTATTGAGGGACTAGCGCTAGACGAGCAGTACTTC
CDR3aa: CASSIEGLALDEQYF

v_gene: TRBV7-2
abundance: few
d_gene: TRBD1
j_gene: TRBJ1-2
CDR3nt: TGTGCCAGCAGCTTACGACAGGGTTCTGATGGCTACACCTTC
CDR3aa: CASSLRQGSDGYTF

v_gene: TRBV12-5
abundance: .
d_gene: .
j_gene: TRBJ2-5
CDR3nt: TGTGCTAGTGGTGATAAGGGGGAGACCCAGTACTTC
CDR3aa: CASGDKGETQYF

v_gene: TRBV28
abundance: .
d_gene: TRBD2
j_gene: TRBJ2-1
CDR3nt: TGTGCCAGCAGTCCTAAATACATAGCGGGAGTTTATCGATCACACAATGAGCAGTTCTTC
CDR3aa: CASSPKYIAGVYRSHNEQFF

v_gene: TRBV6-6
abundance: .
d_gene: TRBD1
j_gene: TRBJ1-1
CDR3nt: TGTGCCAGCAGTATACAGGGGGAGAAGAGCACTGAAGCTTTCTTT
CDR3aa: CASSIQGEKSTEAFF

v_gene: TRBV5-6
abundance: .
d_gene: TRBD2
j_gene: TRBJ2-1
CDR3nt: TGTGCCAGCAGCTTGGCCGGACTAGCGGGTGGCAATGAGCAGTTCTTC
CDR3aa: CASSLAGLAGGNEQFF

v_gene: TRBV7-9
abundance: few
d_gene: .
j_gene: TRBJ1-4
CDR3nt: TGTGCCAGCAGCAACGCCCGGGGACGTGAAAAACTGTTTTTT
CDR3aa: CASSNARGREKLFF

v_gene: TRBV2
abundance: .
d_gene: TRBD2
j_gene: TRBJ2-3
CDR3nt: TGTGCCAGCAGTGGGCGACTAGCGGCTAGCACAGATACGCAGTATTTT
CDR3aa: CASSGRLAASTDTQYF

v_gene: TRBV7-8
abundance: .
d_gene: TRBD2
j_gene: TRBJ2-3
CDR3nt: TGTGCCAGCAGCCTCGGACTAGCGGGCACAGATACGCAGTATTTT
CDR3aa: CASSLGLAGTDTQYF

v_gene: TRBV12-5
abundance: once
d_gene: TRBD2
j_gene: TRBJ2-1
CDR3nt: TGTGCTAGTGGTTTTGGAGCGGGAGAGGGAAATGAGCAGTTCTTC
CDR3aa: CASGFGAGEGNEQFF

v_gene: TRBV18
abundance: once
d_gene: .
j_gene: TRBJ1-5
CDR3nt: TGTGCCAGCTCAATCGACAGCCCTAATCAGCCCCAGCATTTT
CDR3aa: CASSIDSPNQPQHF

v_gene: TRBV7-9
abundance: .
d_gene: .
j_gene: TRBJ2-2
CDR3nt: TGTGCCAGCAGCTCCTACTTTGCTTTTGTGGCCGGGGAGCTGTTTTTT
CDR3aa: CASSSYFAFVAGELFF

v_gene: TRBV19
abundance: .
d_gene: .
j_gene: TRBJ2-5
CDR3nt: TGTGCCACGCAAGTGCGGGGTAGGGAGACCCAGTACTTC
CDR3aa: CATQVRGRETQYF

v_gene: TRBV9
abundance: .
d_gene: .
j_gene: TRBJ1-4
CDR3nt: TGTGCCAGCAGCGTAGGAGCGACAGCTGCAACTAATGAAAAACTGTTTTTT
CDR3aa: CASSVGATAATNEKLFF

v_gene: TRBV12-5
abundance: .
d_gene: TRBD2
j_gene: TRBJ2-2
CDR3nt: TGTGCTAGTGGACGGGGGGAGACCGGGGAGCTGTTTTTT
CDR3aa: CASGRGETGELFF

v_gene: TRBV7-9
abundance: .
d_gene: .
j_gene: TRBJ1-2
CDR3nt: TGTGCCAGCAGCTTAGATGGGGGGAACTATGGCTACACCTTC
CDR3aa: CASSLDGGNYGYTF

v_gene: TRBV5-4
abundance: .
d_gene: TRBD2
j_gene: TRBJ2-3
CDR3nt: TGTGCCAGCAGCGGGGGACTAGCGGGAGGAGGGGATACGCAGTATTTT
CDR3aa: CASSGGLAGGGDTQYF

v_gene: TRBV6-5
abundance: .
d_gene: .
j_gene: TRBJ2-7
CDR3nt: TGTGCCAGCAGTTACTCGGGAGTACATGGCGAGCAGTACTTC
CDR3aa: CASSYSGVHGEQYF

v_gene: TRBV29-1
abundance: few
d_gene: .
j_gene: TRBJ2-3
CDR3nt: TGCAGCGTTGAACAGGGGGGAGGGGATACGCAGTATTTT
CDR3aa: CSVEQGGGDTQYF

v_gene: TRBV2
abundance: .
d_gene: .
j_gene: TRBJ1-1
CDR3nt: TGTGCCAGCAGTGAACAAGCGACGAACACTGAAGCTTTCTTT
CDR3aa: CASSEQATNTEAFF

v_gene: TRBV28
abundance: .
d_gene: .
j_gene: TRBJ1-2
CDR3nt: TGTGCCAGCAGTTTAGGAGGTCGTAGTGTCTATGGCTACACCTTC
CDR3aa: CASSLGGRSVYGYTF

v_gene: TRBV5-5
abundance: once
d_gene: .
j_gene: TRBJ2-7
CDR3nt: TGTGCCAGCAGCTCTTCACCAGGGGACGCCTACGAGCAGTACTTC
CDR3aa: CASSSSPGDAYEQYF

v_gene: TRBV19
abundance: .
d_gene: TRBD2
j_gene: TRBJ2-1
CDR3nt: TGTGCCAGTAGTCCCCGTGGACTAGCGGGAGTATCCTCCTACAATGAGCAGTTCTTC
CDR3aa: CASSPRGLAGVSSYNEQFF

v_gene: TRBV28
abundance: .
d_gene: .
j_gene: TRBJ1-1
CDR3nt: TGTGCCAGCAGACCATGGGTGGACAGAGGGAACACTGAAGCTTTCTTT
CDR3aa: CASRPWVDRGNTEAFF